The 22 T cell receptor beta chains listed next were all sequenced from one sample in a study of cytomegalovirus exposure and HLA in healthy donors. PCR used 60 Vbeta primers and 13 Jbeta primers. Generated by immunoSEQ multiplex PCR, the TCRdb table keeps only in-frame clones and is missing some. The sample has approximately 170,000 clones, 70% to 75% seen once. The specimen sequenced was PBMCs. The receptors were gathered from a woman under 40 in good health and CMV-seropositive.

The chain combines TRBV6-5 with TRBJ1-2; 8 nucleotides match TRBD1. CDR1 and CDR2 (germline): MNHEY, SVGAGI. The V and J ends lost 5 bases and 6 bases, in that order; junction bases with no gene match: 5. The CDR3 runs 13 residues. The CDR3 DNA reads as TGTGCCAGCAGTGAAAGACAGGGGAATGGCTACACCTTC. Residues: CASSERQGNGYTF.

The V gene is TRBV28, the J gene TRBJ2-1; TRBD2 matches at 9 bases. Looked up from germline, CDR1 is MDHEN and CDR2 is SYDVKM. CDR3 size: 16 residues. V shed 4 bases and J 8 bases; nucleotides not matched to a gene: 12. Written as DNA, the CDR3 is TGTGCCAGCAGTTCCCGACTAGCGGTGAGCGTGGATGAGCAGTTCTTC. Translated: CASSSRLAVSVDEQFF.

The chain recombines TRBV6-4 with TRBJ2-1; 10 bases agree with TRBD2. Germline-derived CDR1 and CDR2 are MRHNA and SNTAGT. V dropped 6 bases and J dropped 5; count of bases not matched to a gene: 7. The CDR3 sequence is 15 residues long. The CDR3 sequence: CASSPLAGENNEQFF. The CDR3 nucleotides are TGTGCCAGCAGCCCCCTAGCGGGAGAGAACAATGAGCAGTTCTTC.

The chain carries TRBV7-2 and TRBJ1-4; D is possibly TRBD1 (6 bases). Germline-derived CDR1 and CDR2 are SGHTA and FQGNSA. This CDR3 region has 15 residues. Trimming removed 1 base at V and 7 bases at J, with 13 bases between. In nucleotides, the CDR3 is TGTGCCAGCAGCTTAGATCGGGGGGCAGGTGAAAAACTGTTTTTT. This gives the protein CASSLDRGAGEKLFF. The full variable domain, its missing parts supplied by reference TRBV7-2 and TRBJ1-4, is GAGVSQSPSNKVTEKGKDVELRCDPISGHTALYWYRQSLGQGLEFLIYFQGNSAPDKSGLPSDRFSAERTGGSVSTLTIQRTQQEDSAVYLCASSLDRGAGEKLFFGSGTQLSVL.

The chain uses TRBV28 and TRBJ2-5; D remains unclear. The J call could be wrong; TRBJ2-7 is a better fit for the DNA end. Per the germline V gene, CDR1 is MDHEN and CDR2 is SYDVKM. CDR3 size: 14 residues. In DNA, the CDR3 is TGTGCCAGCAGTTTTTCACCCACTTTCTACGAGCAGTACTTC. It specifies CASSFSPTFYEQYF.

The chain combines TRBV18 with TRBJ1-1; no clear D gene. The V and J ends lost 3 bases and 3 bases respectively, with 11 bases between them. The germline V gene encodes CDR1 KGHSH and CDR2 LQKENI. This CDR3 is 14 amino acids long. The CDR3 DNA is TGTGCCAGCTCACCGGCTTTACGGGACACTGAAGCTTTCTTT. Translation gives CASSPALRDTEAFF. The full variable domain, rest sourced from reference TRBV18 and TRBJ1-1, is NAGVMQNPRHLVRRRGQEARLRCSPMKGHSHVYWYRQLPEEGLKFMVYLQKENIIDESGMPKERFSAEFPKEGPSILRIQQVVRGDSAAYFCASSPALRDTEAFFGQGTRLTVV.

This chain uses TRBV7-9 with TRBJ2-1; no reliable D call. CDR1 is SEHNR, CDR2 FQNEAQ, per germline (reference sequence). This CDR3 is 15 amino acids long. V was trimmed by 1 base and J by 0 bases, leaving 7 bases between them. The CDR3 DNA follows: TGTGCCAGCAGCTTAGATCCTAGCTCCTACAATGAGCAGTTCTTC. It codes for CASSLDPSSYNEQFF.

The chain is built from TRBV28 and TRBJ2-3; D is possibly TRBD1 (5 bases). This CDR3 region has 14 residues. V was clipped by 10 bases and J by 6 bases, with 20 bases between them. Germline V gene data show CDR1 as MDHEN and CDR2 as SYDVKM. In nucleotides, the CDR3 is TGTGCCACAGAGGCAGGGTTGGCCCGGGATACGCAGTATTTT. Protein: CATEAGLARDTQYF.

The rearrangement uses TRBV25-1 and TRBJ2-7, with TRBD2 matching 7 bases. The CDR3 consists of 14 residues. The germline gives CDR1 MGHDK, CDR2 SYGVNS. V lost 6 bases, J lost 5 bases, and 10 bases stayed unmatched. The CDR3 reads CASSPSYGRHEQYF. The CDR3 DNA is TGTGCCAGCAGCCCGAGCTACGGGAGGCACGAGCAGTACTTC.

The chain carries TRBV6-1 and TRBJ2-5, with D possibly being TRBD2 (5 bases). V shed 2 bases and J shed 5 bases, with 12 bases lying between them. Germline V gene data show CDR1 as MNHNS and CDR2 as SASEGT. The CDR3 length is 14 residues. CDR3 bases: TGTGCCAGCAGTGAATCACTAGGGTTGGAGACCCAGTACTTC. Translated, it gives CASSESLGLETQYF.

This clone appeared a few times. This chain uses TRBV6-1 with TRBJ2-7; D perhaps matches TRBD2 (5 bases). Germline assignment: CDR1 MNHNS and CDR2 SASEGT. Trimming pared 6 bases from V and 0 bases from J, leaving 12 bases between. The CDR3 length is 14 residues. CDR3 DNA sequence: TGTGCCAGCAGGCTTAGCGCCCACTCCTACGAGCAGTACTTC. It translates to CASRLSAHSYEQYF.

The J gene is TRBJ1-5, the V gene TRBV5-1; no clear D. Between the trimmed V and J ends, which lost 4 bases and 8 bases, there was a span of 13 bases. Germline CDR1 SGHRS, CDR2 YFSETQ. The CDR3 consists of 13 residues. CDR3 in DNA: TGCGCCAGCAGCCCGGAAGGTGCGGAGCCCCAGCATTTT. Protein: CASSPEGAEPQHF. Together with reference TRBV5-1 and TRBJ1-5, the CDR3 gives the full variable domain: KAGVTQTPRYLIKTRGQQVTLSCSPISGHRSVSWYQQTPGQGLQFLFEYFSETQRNKGNFPGRFSGRQFSNSRSEMNVSTLELGDSALYLCASSPEGAEPQHFGDGTRLSIL.

The rearrangement links TRBV9 to TRBJ2-5; 16 bases align to TRBD2. Losses at the gene ends were 0 bases for V and 4 bases for J; bases not matched to a gene: 6. The CDR3 runs to 18 residues. Germline assignment: CDR1 SGDLS and CDR2 YYNGEE. CDR3 DNA: TGTGCCAGCAGCGTAGGCGGGACTAGCGGGAGGGCCGGAGAGACCCAGTACTTC. Translation: CASSVGGTSGRAGETQYF.

The J gene is TRBJ2-7, the V gene TRBV5-1; the match to TRBD2 covers 12 bases. The CDR3 consists of 15 residues. The germline gives CDR1 SGHRS, CDR2 YFSETQ. J lost 2 bases, V lost 3 bases, and 3 bases had no gene match. Here the CDR3 reads CASSSTSGRAYEQYF. In DNA form, the CDR3 reads TGCGCCAGCAGCTCGACTAGCGGGAGAGCCTACGAGCAGTACTTC. The full variable domain, with the rest looked up from reference TRBV5-1 and TRBJ2-7, is KAGVTQTPRYLIKTRGQQVTLSCSPISGHRSVSWYQQTPGQGLQFLFEYFSETQRNKGNFPGRFSGRQFSNSRSEMNVSTLELGDSALYLCASSSTSGRAYEQYFGPGTRLTVT.

This clone has a single count. The gene calls are TRBV19 and TRBJ2-1; 10 bases match TRBD2. Germline assignment: CDR1 LNHDA and CDR2 SQIVND (reference sequence). The CDR3 contains 15 residues. V lost 6 bases, J lost 5 bases, and 7 bases stayed unmatched. CDR3 residues: CASSRTSGANNEQFF. DNA for the CDR3: TGTGCCAGTAGCCGGACTAGCGGAGCAAACAATGAGCAGTTCTTC. The variable domain in full, with the rest retrieved from reference TRBV19 and TRBJ2-1, is DGGITQSPKYLFRKEGQNVTLSCEQNLNHDAMYWYRQDPGQGLRLIYYSQIVNDFQKGDIAEGYSVSREKKESFPLTVTSAQKNPTAFYLCASSRTSGANNEQFFGPGTRLTVL.

The chain is built from TRBV5-1 and TRBJ2-3; D uncertain. V was clipped by 0 bases and J by 7 bases, with 3 bases between them. Germline CDR1 reads SGHRS; CDR2 reads YFSETQ. This CDR3 is 11 amino acids long. CDR3 in amino acids: CASSLAYTQYF. CDR3 in DNA: TGCGCCAGCAGCTTGGCATATACGCAGTATTTT.

The V call is TRBV6-5, the J call TRBJ1-1, with D possibly being TRBD1 (5 bases). The CDR3 is 15 residues long. Trimming left V 6 bases short and J 3 bases short, with 17 bases between. Germline CDR1 MNHEY, CDR2 SVGAGI. Written as DNA, the CDR3 is TGTGCCAGCAGCCGGGGGGGTCCAGGGTACACTGAAGCTTTCTTT. Protein product: CASSRGGPGYTEAFF.

This chain uses TRBV28 with TRBJ2-1, with D maybe TRBD2 (5 bases). In germline, CDR1 is MDHEN, CDR2 SYDVKM. This CDR3 has 12 residues. V shed 5 bases and J shed 9 bases, with 11 bases lying between them. CDR3 bases: TGTGCCAGCAGTCTGGGAGATGGTGAGCAGTTCTTC. It codes for CASSLGDGEQFF.

The rearrangement uses TRBV7-2 and TRBJ1-5, with D unresolved. CDR1 is SGHTA, CDR2 FQGNSA, per germline. V was shortened by 4 bases and J by 2 bases, with 9 bases between the two germline ends. The length of the CDR3 is 14 residues. CDR3 bases: TGTGCCAGCAGCTCCCGGGGAGGCAATCAGCCCCAGCATTTT. The encoded protein is CASSSRGGNQPQHF.

The chain is built from TRBV6-5 and TRBJ1-2; no reliable D call. CDR3 length equals 11 residues. The V gene's germline CDR1 is MNHEY and CDR2 SVGAGI. The V end lost 6 bases, the J end lost 3 bases, and 5 bases lay between the germline ends. The CDR3 loop is CASRSDYGYTF. The DNA for the CDR3 is TGTGCCAGCAGATCGGACTATGGCTACACCTTC.

Only a few counts were recorded for this clone. The chain joins TRBV5-6 to TRBJ2-7; no definite D call. Trimming removed 0 bases at V and 0 bases at J, with 7 bases between. Germline V lookup: CDR1 SGHDT, CDR2 YYEEEE. This CDR3 contains 14 residues. CDR3 amino acids: CASSLEASSYEQYF. The CDR3 region has the DNA TGTGCCAGCAGCTTGGAGGCTAGCTCCTACGAGCAGTACTTC.

The CDR3 DNA sequence: TGTGCCAGCAGTTTTGAGCTAGTGCCACGGCTGTTTTTT. This encodes CASSFELVPRLFF. The chain carries TRBV28 and TRBJ2-2; no definite D call. Deletions cut 3 bases from V and 13 bases from J, with 15 bases between. CDR1 and CDR2 from the germline V gene are MDHEN and SYDVKM. The CDR3 is 13 amino acids.